Below, one T cell receptor (beta chain) is given with its context. The antigen is unknown. The CDR3 is made up of 17 amino acids. Germline V gives CDR1 SNHLY, CDR2 FYNNEI. V gave up 0 bases and J gave up 7 bases; unmatched junction bases: 11. The data originate from a study of T-cell reconstitution after alpha-beta-depleted transplantation in children. Overall study results and limits: Reports say that about two months after transplant, the alpha-beta T cells came out of several hundred graft clones that had expanded. Among T cells one year after transplant, newly produced cells accounted for most counts and diversity.

Unique molecular identifiers were incorporated during preparation of the TCRbeta library. Each CDR3 protein is one row after TCRdb ran MiXCR on the PCR reads. The profile covers about 980,000 distinct CDR3 sequences, with roughly 29% appearing a single time and about 28% taken by the ten largest. This receptor was obtained from a boy less than two years old who had a stem cell transplant for SCID, so the T cells may come from the graft donor. This specimen was PBMCs, mostly from graft donor cells, taken 360 days after TCRalphabeta/CD19-depleted stem cell transplant. The chain uses TRBV2 and TRBJ2-2; 7 bases fit TRBD1. The CDR3 DNA reads as TGTGCCAGCAGTGAAGCGGTTGACAGGGAAGGGGGCGGGGAGCTGTTTTTT. Amino acids: CASSEAVDREGGGELFF.